This T cell receptor (beta chain) was sequenced during a study of T cell responses to AZD1222 COVID-19 vaccine. The study, taken as a whole, reports: Females outnumbered males among donors, who were mostly white British; clonal diversity was possibly underestimated. Spike-spanning, vaccine-associated CD4 TCRs were dominant at 160-218 and 743-854. Targets within unmutated variant regions were reportedly found for nearly half of spike-specific TCRs.

Profiling relied on immunoSEQ multiplex PCR, and the TCRdb table lists in-frame clones only, not all of them. Among more than 95,000 clones listed, about nine tenths were seen once. Worth noting for this clone: Its antigen is as yet unknown.

The V gene lost 1 base and the J gene lost 5 bases, with 5 bases spanning the gap. The germline V gene has CDR1 LGHDT and CDR2 YNNKEL (reference sequence). This CDR3 comprises 12 residues. Sequences were derived from peripheral blood, sampled on day 0 of AZD1222 vaccination. This chain links TRBV3-1 (or the pseudogene TRBV3-2) with TRBJ1-1; D is unclear. The receptor was isolated from an adult in good health. The CDR3 DNA reads TGTGCCAGCAGCCAAGGGTGGACTGAAGCTTTCTTT. Amino acids: CASSQGWTEAFF.